The 20 T cell receptor beta chains listed next were all sequenced from one sample in a study of PD-L1 blockade in urothelial cancer. Sequencing used immunoSEQ multiplex PCR; TCRdb keeps in-frame clones, though not all of them. The sample consists of tens of thousands of clones, 85% of them appearing once. The time point denotes: pretreatment peripheral blood. Sequenced here: PBMCs, sampled around atezolizumab (anti-PD-L1) treatment. These receptors all come from a man aged 60-69 years with urothelial cancer.

The chain uses TRBV2 and TRBJ1-1; 7 positions match TRBD1. The germline V gene encodes CDR1 SNHLY and CDR2 FYNNEI. J lost 10 bases, V lost 4 bases, and 3 bases had no gene match. This CDR3 has 11 residues. CDR3: CASSAEGAAFF. The CDR3 DNA reads as TGTGCCAGCAGTGCTGAGGGGGCAGCTTTCTTT. Together with reference TRBV2 and TRBJ1-1, the CDR3 gives the full variable domain: EPEVTQTPSHQVTQMGQEVILRCVPISNHLYFYWYRQILGQKVEFLVSFYNNEISEKSEIFDDQFSVERPDGSNFTLKIRSTKLEDSAMYFCASSAEGAAFFGQGTRLTVV.

The chain recombines TRBV11-3 with TRBJ2-3, with unresolved D. This CDR3 contains 15 residues. In germline, CDR1 is SGHNT, CDR2 YENEEA. Trimming took off 5 bases at V and 4 bases at J, with 16 bases between the two ends. CDR3 loop: CASSLSWAFADTQYF. The CDR3 DNA reads TGTGCCAGCAGCCTCTCTTGGGCATTTGCAGATACGCAGTATTTT.

The chain joins TRBV5-1 to TRBJ1-4, with D tentatively TRBD1 (6 bases). V lost 1 base and J lost 6, with 13 bases in between. From germline, CDR1 is SGHRS and CDR2 YFSETQ. CDR3 length: 15 residues. CDR3 coding DNA: TGCGCCAGCAGCTTGACAGGGTCCGATCATGAAAAACTGTTTTTT. Encoded protein: CASSLTGSDHEKLFF.

The chain has TRBV18 and TRBJ1-2, with D hard to call. The CDR3 sequence is 15 residues long. Per the germline V gene, CDR1 is KGHSH and CDR2 is LQKENI. Trimming removed 2 bases at V and 3 bases at J, with 13 bases between. CDR3 loop: CASSPFGGIDYGYTF. The DNA of the CDR3 is TGTGCCAGCTCACCATTCGGAGGGATTGACTATGGCTACACCTTC.

The chain is built from TRBV12-5 and TRBJ1-4; 8 nucleotides align to TRBD1. The CDR3 length is 14 residues. Losses at the gene ends were 2 bases for V and 8 bases for J; bases not matched to a gene: 4. In germline, CDR1 is LGHNT, CDR2 FRNRAP. The CDR3 DNA reads as TGTGCTAGTGGTTTGCAGGGGGCGAGCGAAAAACTGTTTTTT. Amino acids: CASGLQGASEKLFF.

The chain links TRBV28 to TRBJ2-1; 8 bases line up with TRBD2. The CDR3 is 14 amino acids. The ends lost 6 bases at V and 9 bases at J; junction bases unmatched: 10. Germline loops: CDR1 MDHEN, CDR2 SYDVKM. The DNA of the CDR3 is TGTGCCAGCAGAGTCAAGCGGGAGATTGGTGAGCAGTTCTTC. It translates to CASRVKREIGEQFF. Using reference TRBV28 and TRBJ2-1 for the parts outside the CDR3, the full variable domain is DVKVTQSSRYLVKRTGEKVFLECVQDMDHENMFWYRQDPGLGLRLIYFSYDVKMKEKGDIPEGYSVSREKKERFSLILESASTNQTSMYLCASRVKREIGEQFFGPGTRLTVL.

The DNA for the CDR3 is TGTGCCAGCCTTCCCGAGGCTAGCGGGAGTTACGAGCAGTACTTC. It translates to CASLPEASGSYEQYF. The chain uses TRBV18 and TRBJ2-7; 10 bases fit TRBD2. Germline CDR1 reads KGHSH; CDR2 reads LQKENI. This CDR3 comprises 15 residues. V lost 8 bases to trimming and J lost 4 bases; unmatched junction nucleotides: 11.

The chain couples TRBV19 to TRBJ2-7; TRBD2 might be the D (5 bases). CDR1 and CDR2 (germline): LNHDA, SQIVND (reference sequence). The CDR3 extends over 11 amino acids. The ends were cut back, 3 bases at V and 6 bases at J, with 6 bases in the middle. The chain's CDR3 is CASSIRGEQYF. For the CDR3, the DNA is TGTGCCAGTAGTATCCGGGGCGAGCAGTACTTC.

The chain combines TRBV6-4 with TRBJ1-2; D is perhaps TRBD1 (5 bases). Germline CDR1 reads MRHNA; CDR2 reads SNTAGT. The CDR3 runs 15 residues. Trimming took off 5 bases at V and 0 bases at J, with 13 bases between the two ends. CDR3 sequence reads: CASSQDRNSNYGYTF. As DNA, the CDR3 is TGTGCCAGCAGTCAAGACAGAAACTCTAACTATGGCTACACCTTC.

The chain joins TRBV27 to TRBJ2-3; 10 nucleotides agree with TRBD2. The junction had 10 bases not matched to a gene; V was cut back by 5 bases and J by 2 bases. The CDR3 is 17 amino acids. Germline CDR1 is MNHEY and CDR2 is SMNVEV (reference sequence). CDR3 protein: CASSPPGLAVPTDTQYF. DNA of the CDR3: TGTGCCAGCAGTCCCCCCGGACTAGCGGTACCCACAGATACGCAGTATTTT.

The chain's CDR3 is CAGGQGAGNTIYF. CDR3 DNA: TGTGCAGGGGGGCAGGGGGCTGGAAACACCATATATTTT. V gene TRBV6-1 combines with J gene TRBJ1-3; TRBD1 matches at 7 bases. CDR3 size: 13 residues. The germline gives CDR1 MNHNS, CDR2 SASEGT.

This chain uses TRBV9 with TRBJ1-1; D may be TRBD1 (6 bases). CDR3 size: 17 residues. The V and J ends lost 4 bases and 1 base respectively, with 20 bases between them. CDR1 is SGDLS and CDR2 is YYNGEE in the germline V gene. The DNA of the CDR3 is TGTGCCAGCAGCCCACGATTGACAGGAGGACGGAACACTGAAGCTTTCTTT. It is translated as CASSPRLTGGRNTEAFF.

Turning to this clone: A much larger clone sits a single nucleotide away, making a read error possible. Within the sample, other DNA sequences also encode this same CDR3. The V and J genes are TRBV27 and TRBJ2-7; 7 nucleotides align to TRBD2. The CDR3 runs to 14 residues. Germline loops: CDR1 MNHEY, CDR2 SMNVEV (reference sequence). Here the CDR3 reads CASSFLGEGYEQYF. The DNA of the CDR3 is TGTGCTAGCAGTTTTTTGGGGGAGGGCTACGAGCAGTACTTC.

The rearrangement links TRBV5-1 to TRBJ2-5; unclear D gene. Trimming removed 4 bases from V and 7 bases from J, with 11 bases in between. This CDR3 comprises 12 residues. Germline values: CDR1 SGHRS, CDR2 YFSETQ. The CDR3 loop reads CASSRERLTQYF. CDR3 nucleotides: TGCGCCAGCAGCCGCGAACGGTTGACCCAGTACTTC.

This clone was observed a single time. The CDR3, as DNA: TGCGCCAGCAGCCAAGCCGCCACCGGGGGCGGGAGATCCTACAATGAGCAGTTCTTC. Amino acid sequence: CASSQAATGGGRSYNEQFF. This chain links TRBV4-1 with TRBJ2-1, with D possibly TRBD2 on 7 matching bases. Germline CDR1 is MGHRA and CDR2 is YSYEKL. The CDR3 length is 19 residues. Trimming shortened V by 1 base and J by 1 base, and 20 bases separated the two germline ends.

This chain's CDR3 is CAWSVLLSQGYGYTF. Here the CDR3 DNA reads TGTGCCTGGAGTGTATTATTAAGTCAGGGCTATGGCTACACCTTC. The chain carries TRBV30 and TRBJ1-2, with D possibly being TRBD1 (5 bases). V was clipped by 0 bases and J by 4 bases, with 15 bases between them. The CDR3 consists of 15 residues. Germline CDR1 GTSNPN, CDR2 SVGIG (reference sequence).

V usage is TRBV29-1 and J usage is TRBJ2-5, with D perhaps matching TRBD2 (5 bases). CDR3 size: 14 residues. Germline V gene data show CDR1 as SQVTM and CDR2 as ANQGSEA. With 7 bases removed from V and 1 base from J, the gap between germline ends came to 16 bases. The CDR3, as DNA: TGCAGCGGCTCGCGTGGGAGTCTCCAAGAGACCCAGTACTTC. Translating it yields CSGSRGSLQETQYF. The full variable domain, rest sourced from reference TRBV29-1 and TRBJ2-5, is SAVISQKPSRDICQRGTSLTIQCQVDSQVTMMFWYRQQPGQSLTLIATANQGSEATYESGFVIDKFPISRPNLTFSTLTVSNMSPEDSSIYLCSGSRGSLQETQYFGPGTRLLVL.

This chain joins TRBV19 and TRBJ1-4; 9 bases match TRBD1. The V and J ends lost 9 bases and 7 bases, in that order; junction bases with no gene match: 9. Germline V CDR1 and CDR2: LNHDA, SQIVND (reference sequence). This CDR3 region has 14 residues. The CDR3 loop is CASQQGALGEKLFF. CDR3 nucleotides: TGTGCCAGCCAACAGGGGGCACTGGGTGAAAAACTGTTTTTT.

The chain joins TRBV19 to TRBJ1-6; 7 bases are a match to TRBD1. V lost 5 bases and J lost 7; bases outside the gene matches: 5. This CDR3 is built from 14 residues. Germline CDR1 and CDR2: LNHDA and SQIVND (reference sequence). CDR3 region: CASSLGQANSPLHF. The CDR3 DNA reads as TGTGCCAGTAGTCTCGGACAGGCGAATTCACCCCTCCACTTT. Using reference TRBV19 and TRBJ1-6 for the parts outside the CDR3, the full variable domain is DGGITQSPKYLFRKEGQNVTLSCEQNLNHDAMYWYRQDPGQGLRLIYYSQIVNDFQKGDIAEGYSVSREKKESFPLTVTSAQKNPTAFYLCASSLGQANSPLHFGNGTRLTVT.

The V call is TRBV15, the J call TRBJ2-7, with 9 bases that match TRBD1. CDR3 size: 16 residues. V was clipped by 0 bases and J by 3 bases; unmatched bases: 6. The germline gives CDR1 LNHNV, CDR2 YYDKDF (reference sequence). The CDR3: CATSRDRGTGYYEQYF. Written as DNA, the CDR3 is TGTGCCACCAGCAGAGATCGCGGGACAGGGTACTACGAGCAGTACTTC.